Listed below are T cell receptor beta chains from one sample, sequenced in a study of cytomegalovirus exposure and HLA in healthy donors. The assay was immunoSEQ multiplex PCR, and TCRdb's table has in-frame clones only and misses some. Of about 140,000 clones listed, around three quarters were seen once; the top ten hold nearly 7%. Source material: PBMCs. Receptors were obtained from a man in his forties in good health and CMV-seropositive. The CDR3 runs from the conserved cysteine through the conserved F or W. Each record gives: V gene, D gene, clone size, J gene, CDR3 DNA, CDR3 protein. D genes are given only for firm matches. Rows give clone size only sometimes, using once, few, many, or a class for an expanded clone.

TRBV7-9	-	-	TRBJ2-3	TGTGCCAGCAGCCTTCTCTCAGATACGCAGTATTTT	CASSLLSDTQYF
TRBV25-1	TRBD1	-	TRBJ1-2	TGTGCCAGCAGGAGGGACAGGAGTGGCTACACCTTC	CASRRDRSGYTF
TRBV5-1	-	-	TRBJ1-2	TGCGCCAGCAGCTTGGGAGGGTCCTATGGCTACACCTTC	CASSLGGSYGYTF
TRBV6-1	-	-	TRBJ1-1	TGTGCCAGCAGTGATAAGGGGATGAACACTGAAGCTTTCTTT	CASSDKGMNTEAFF
TRBV21-1	-	-	TRBJ1-1	TGTGCCAGCAGCAAAGGTGGAGGTGGAAGGGGTGGGGGGACTGAAGCTTTCTTT	CASSKGGGGRGGGTEAFF
TRBV7-9	TRBD2	-	TRBJ2-7	TGTGCCAGCAGCTTAGTAGGGCTAGCGGGAGTCGAGCAGTACTTC	CASSLVGLAGVEQYF
TRBV10-3	-	-	TRBJ1-5	TGTGCCATCAGTGAAGAGGCACTTAGCAATCAGCCCCAGCATTTT	CAISEEALSNQPQHF
TRBV10-3	-	-	TRBJ1-4	TGTGCCATCAGTGAGTCTCAGGGTGCTAATGAAAAACTGTTTTTT	CAISESQGANEKLFF
TRBV30	-	-	TRBJ1-4	TGTGCCTGGAGTGTACGGATGTCGGGGGGTGTTGAAAAACTGTTTTTT	CAWSVRMSGGVEKLFF
TRBV11-2	-	-	TRBJ1-5	TGTGCCAGCAGCTCTACAGGGTATGATCAGCCCCAGCATTTT	CASSSTGYDQPQHF
TRBV4-1	-	-	TRBJ2-7	TGCGCCAGCAGCCAAGAAGGGGGGGTGGCCTACGAGCAGTACTTC	CASSQEGGVAYEQYF
TRBV15	TRBD1	-	TRBJ1-1	TGTGCCACCAGCAACGGACCGGGACAGGGGAACACTGAAGCTTTCTTT	CATSNGPGQGNTEAFF
TRBV18	-	-	TRBJ1-1	TGTGCCAGCTCACCGGAAGGAAGCGTCACTGAAGCTTTCTTT	CASSPEGSVTEAFF
TRBV28	TRBD2	-	TRBJ2-6	TGTGCCAGCAGTTTCCCCGGACTAGCGGGACCCCCCGTCGACTCTGGGGCCAACGTCCTGACTTTC	CASSFPGLAGPPVDSGANVLTF
TRBV9	-	-	TRBJ2-5	TGTGCCAGCAGCGTATCCAGCGGAGGGGAGACCCAGTACTTC	CASSVSSGGETQYF
TRBV6-1	TRBD1	-	TRBJ2-7	TGTGCCAGCAGTGGAGGACAGGGGGCGTCTATCTCCTACGAGCAGTACTTC	CASSGGQGASISYEQYF
TRBV5-1	TRBD2	-	TRBJ2-3	TGCGCCAGCAGCCTTACCGGGACTAGCGGGAGTCATGGAGATACGCAGTATTTT	CASSLTGTSGSHGDTQYF
TRBV19	-	-	TRBJ2-5	TGTGCCAGTAGTCAGACTAACGTACCGACTGAGACCCAGTACTTC	CASSQTNVPTETQYF
TRBV2	TRBD1	-	TRBJ1-6	TGTGCCAGCAGTGGCGACCGCACAGGGGGAAAAAATTCACCCCTCCACTTT	CASSGDRTGGKNSPLHF
TRBV7-9	-	-	TRBJ2-1	TGTGCCAGCAGCTTGGGCAACTCCTACAATGAGCAGTTCTTC	CASSLGNSYNEQFF
TRBV18	TRBD1	once	TRBJ2-7	TGTGCCAGCTCACCCCAGGGACAGGGCTACGAGCAGTACTTC	CASSPQGQGYEQYF
TRBV5-1	TRBD1	-	TRBJ1-2	TGCGCCAGCAGCTTAGGACAGGGGAGGAACTATGGCTACACCTTC	CASSLGQGRNYGYTF
TRBV5-4	TRBD1	-	TRBJ1-1	TGTGCCAGCAGCTTGTTAGGGGGCGTCCGCACTGAAGCTTTCTTT	CASSLLGGVRTEAFF
TRBV29-1	-	few	TRBJ2-3	TGCAGCGTTGAACCCAGCCTGGGAGGAGATACGCAGTATTTT	CSVEPSLGGDTQYF
TRBV2	-	once	TRBJ1-5	TGTGCCAGCTCTCTATCCCCCGTCAATCAGCCCCAGCATTTT	CASSLSPVNQPQHF
TRBV5-6	TRBD2	-	TRBJ2-1	TGTGCCAGCAGCTTGGGGCTAGCGGGGTTTTACAATGAGCAGTTCTTC	CASSLGLAGFYNEQFF
TRBV9	TRBD2	-	TRBJ2-1	TGTGCCAGCAGCAGAGGGGGGCTAAGACTAGCGGGAGGGGCTGAGCAGTTCTTC	CASSRGGLRLAGGAEQFF
TRBV5-8	-	-	TRBJ1-2	TGTGCCAGCAGCTGGCGGTCGTTAAACTATGGCTACACCTTC	CASSWRSLNYGYTF
TRBV4-1	-	-	TRBJ2-7	TGCGCCAGCAGCCCTTCCGGACAGAGCTCCTACGAGCAGTACTTC	CASSPSGQSSYEQYF
TRBV6-5	TRBD1	-	TRBJ1-6	TGTGCCAGCAGTCGGACAGGGGTGTCGGATTCACCCCTCCACTTT	CASSRTGVSDSPLHF
TRBV27	-	-	TRBJ2-3	TGTGCCAGCACCTTCAACCGGGTGCAGTATTTT	CASTFNRVQYF
TRBV6-5	TRBD1	-	TRBJ1-2	TGTGCCAGCAGTTACTCGACAGGGGGGGAGAATGGCTACACCTTC	CASSYSTGGENGYTF
TRBV7-7	-	once	TRBJ2-1	TGTGCTAGCAGCTTACGAGGGCACAATGAGCAGTTCTTC	CASSLRGHNEQFF
TRBV18	-	-	TRBJ2-1	TGTGCCAGCTCACCGGGACTGGCCAATGAGCAGTTCTTC	CASSPGLANEQFF
TRBV7-9	-	-	TRBJ2-2	TGTGCCAGCAGCGGCAGGCCGAACACCGGGGAGCTGTTTTTT	CASSGRPNTGELFF
TRBV10-3	-	few	TRBJ2-7	TGTGCCACTAGCGCCAGCTACGAGCAGTACTTC	CATSASYEQYF
TRBV25-1	-	few	TRBJ1-3	TGTGCCAGCAGTGAATTCGGGGTGGCTGGAAACACCATATATTTT	CASSEFGVAGNTIYF
TRBV6-4	TRBD2	-	TRBJ2-5	TGTGCCAGCAGTGACTCCGGGACTAGCGGGGGGCCTGCAACTCAAGAGACCCAGTACTTC	CASSDSGTSGGPATQETQYF
TRBV29-1	-	once	TRBJ2-7	TGCAGCGTTGATCCGGGGGAATCGGACGAGCAGTACTTC	CSVDPGESDEQYF
TRBV27	-	-	TRBJ1-3	TGTGCCAGCAGCACCAGATTGGGGGCCGGAAACACCATATATTTT	CASSTRLGAGNTIYF
TRBV9	-	few	TRBJ2-2	TGTGCCAGCAAAGCGGGCGCGAACACCGGGGAGCTGTTTTTT	CASKAGANTGELFF
TRBV30	-	-	TRBJ1-1	TGTGCCTGGAGTGTACCGGGTCTGGTGGGAGAGACTGAAGCTTTCTTT	CAWSVPGLVGETEAFF
TRBV5-4	TRBD1	once	TRBJ1-1	TGTGCCAGCAGCTCCACAACAGGGGTCGGCACTGAAGCTTTCTTT	CASSSTTGVGTEAFF
TRBV28	-	few	TRBJ1-5	TGTGCCAGCAGCTTACAGGGTTTCAGCAATCAGCCCCAGCATTTT	CASSLQGFSNQPQHF
TRBV11-2	-	-	TRBJ2-5	TGTGCCTCGGAGGGGAGCAGGGCGGAGACCCAGTACTTC	CASEGSRAETQYF
TRBV7-2	-	-	TRBJ1-6	TGTGCCGGATCTACGGGGGGTCGGGGATTATTTAATTCACCCCTCCACTTT	CAGSTGGRGLFNSPLHF